This T cell receptor (beta chain) originates from a study of long-term antiretroviral therapy in people with HIV. With survey level as its setting, the immunoSEQ assay was v3.0. Sequenced by immunoSEQ multiplex PCR; TCRdb stores in-frame clones only, minus some. The repertoire holds tens of thousands of clones, with approximately 82% as singletons. This clonotype was obtained from a man younger than 35 with HIV. Sequences were derived from unsorted PBMCs, sampled 0.5 years after starting antiretroviral therapy.

The CDR3: CASSLAGPLVYGYTF. The CDR3 nucleotides are TGTGCCAGCAGCTTAGCCGGGCCCCTAGTCTATGGCTACACCTTC. V and J are TRBV7-8 and TRBJ1-2; D unclear. Trimming took off 0 bases at V and 4 bases at J, with 12 bases between the two ends. CDR1 is SGHVS, CDR2 FQNEAQ, per germline. CDR3 length: 15 residues.